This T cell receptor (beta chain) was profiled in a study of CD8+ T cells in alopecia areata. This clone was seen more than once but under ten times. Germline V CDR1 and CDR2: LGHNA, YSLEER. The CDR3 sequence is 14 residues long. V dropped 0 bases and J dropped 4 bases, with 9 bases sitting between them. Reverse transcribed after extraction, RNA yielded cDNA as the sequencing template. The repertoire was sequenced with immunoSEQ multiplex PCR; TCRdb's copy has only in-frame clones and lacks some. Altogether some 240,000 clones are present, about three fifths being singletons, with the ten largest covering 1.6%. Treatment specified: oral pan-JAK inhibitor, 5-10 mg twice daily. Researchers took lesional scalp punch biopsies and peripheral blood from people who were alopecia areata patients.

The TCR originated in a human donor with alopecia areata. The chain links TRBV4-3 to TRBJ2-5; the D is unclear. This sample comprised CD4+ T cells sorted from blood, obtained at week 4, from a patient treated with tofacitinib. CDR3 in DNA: TGCGCCAGCAGCCAAGATCATGCAGGAGAGACCCAGTACTTC. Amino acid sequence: CASSQDHAGETQYF.